This T cell receptor (beta chain) was identified during a study of T cells after yellow fever vaccination. Broader study findings: Post-booster reappearance was seen for most primary-vaccination clones (about 95% CD4, 75% to 90% CD8).

This clonotype has at least ten counts. Its target is not known. Using its own MiXCR run on the 5' RACE reads, TCRdb lists one record per CDR3 protein. This sample has more than 300,000 distinct CDR3 sequences, with roughly 4.3% found just once. CDR3 length: 14 residues. Trimming removed 0 bases from V and 2 bases from J, with 7 bases in between. Germline-derived CDR1 and CDR2 are SGHKS and YYEKEE (reference sequence). The input for sequencing was PBMCs, taken 15 days after the yellow fever booster vaccination. This sequence originates from a man aged 18 to 29 who received the YFV17D yellow fever vaccine. The chain joins TRBV5-5 to TRBJ2-3; unclear D gene. CDR3 sequence (DNA): TGTGCCAGCAGCTTGGGGCACCCCACAGATACGCAGTATTTT. Translation gives CASSLGHPTDTQYF.